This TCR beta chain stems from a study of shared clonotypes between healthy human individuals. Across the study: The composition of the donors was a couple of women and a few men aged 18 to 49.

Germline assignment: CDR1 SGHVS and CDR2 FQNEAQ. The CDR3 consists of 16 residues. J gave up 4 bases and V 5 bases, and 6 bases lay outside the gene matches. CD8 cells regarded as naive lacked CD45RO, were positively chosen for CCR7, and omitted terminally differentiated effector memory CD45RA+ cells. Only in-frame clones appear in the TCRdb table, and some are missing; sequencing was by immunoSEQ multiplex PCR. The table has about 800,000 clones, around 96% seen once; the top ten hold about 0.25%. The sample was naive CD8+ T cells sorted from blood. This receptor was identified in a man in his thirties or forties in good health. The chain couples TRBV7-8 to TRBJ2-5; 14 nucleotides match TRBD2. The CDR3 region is CASSAGLAGVVETQYF. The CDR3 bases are TGTGCCAGCAGCGCGGGACTAGCGGGAGTCGTAGAGACCCAGTACTTC. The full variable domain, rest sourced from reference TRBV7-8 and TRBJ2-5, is GAGVSQSPRYKVAKRGQDVALRCDPISGHVSLFWYQQALGQGPEFLTYFQNEAQLDKSGLPSDRFFAERPEGSVSTLKIQRTQQEDSAVYLCASSAGLAGVVETQYFGPGTRLLVL.